This T cell receptor (beta chain) was observed in a study of blood T cell repertoires in COVID-19. Overall study context: Sites across the United States, Italy and Spain contributed samples from acute and convalescent COVID-19. T cells, B-cell-depleted T cells, or PBMCs supplied cDNA or gDNA.

Germline-derived CDR1 and CDR2 are SGHTA and FQGNSA. The CDR3 has 16 residues. Germline trimming cut 2 bases from V and 6 bases from J; bases unmatched to any gene: 9. Study processing details: The assay estimated nucleated cells by amplifying reference gene primers. Using immunoSEQ multiplex PCR, the repertoire was profiled, and TCRdb retains in-frame clones only, with some absent. D and trimming come from the DNA, and the V and J calls and clone size come from that table. The table has about 150,000 clones, 70% to 90% seen once. The receptor was derived from a human donor in a cohort sampled during active COVID-19. The sample was peripheral blood. V usage is TRBV7-2 and J usage is TRBJ1-2, with TRBD1 matching over 10 bases. Written as DNA, the CDR3 is TGTGCCAGCAGCTTATTCTCGCGGGGGACAGGGGATGGCTACACCTTC. This encodes CASSLFSRGTGDGYTF.